These T cell receptor beta chains were read from a single sample in a study of T cell changes during pregnancy in multiple sclerosis. Here immunoSEQ multiplex PCR was the method, and the copy in TCRdb shows in-frame clones only, minus some. The sample consists of approximately 100,000 clones, about nine tenths of them appearing once. Material: peripheral blood, obtained after pregnancy. All receptors come from a female donor with multiple sclerosis, enrolled in a pregnancy study. Each CDR3 is given with its conserved first and last residue. The D gene is left open where the match is weak. The size of a clone is reported for some rows only, either as once, few or many, or as a class for expanded clones.

TRBV7-2	TRBJ1-4	TRBD1	-	TGTGCCAGCAGCCCCGGACAGGGGAGTGAAAAACTGTTTTTT	CASSPGQGSEKLFF
TRBV5-1	TRBJ1-2	-	-	TGCGCCAGCAGCTTAGCGGATAACTATGGCTACACCTTC	CASSLADNYGYTF
TRBV7-2	TRBJ2-7	TRBD2	-	TGTGCCAGCAGCCCCACTAGCGGGGGCTCCTACGAGCAGTACTTC	CASSPTSGGSYEQYF
TRBV15	TRBJ2-7	-	-	TGTGCCACCAGCAGTTACTACGAGCAGTACTTC	CATSSYYEQYF
TRBV27	TRBJ1-6	-	-	TGTGCCAGCAGTTTAAGGATAGACAGGTCCTATAATTCACCCCTCCACTTT	CASSLRIDRSYNSPLHF
TRBV11-2	TRBJ2-1	TRBD1	-	TGTGCCAGCAGCTCCTCAGGACAGGGCGCCTACAATGAGCAGTTCTTC	CASSSSGQGAYNEQFF
TRBV29-1	TRBJ1-1	-	-	TGCAGCGTCCGGGGAAACATGAACACTGAAGCTTTCTTT	CSVRGNMNTEAFF
TRBV7-9	TRBJ2-1	TRBD2	few	TGTGCCAGCAGCTCCGGGACTAGGGACGAGCAGTTCTTC	CASSSGTRDEQFF
TRBV18	TRBJ1-6	-	-	TGTGCCAGCTCACCAGGGTTAGCATCACCCCTCCACTTT	CASSPGLASPLHF
TRBV11-2	TRBJ1-5	TRBD1	-	TGTGCCAGCAGCTTAGAAGGACAGGGGCATCAGCCCCAGCATTTT	CASSLEGQGHQPQHF
TRBV28	TRBJ1-2	-	-	TGTGCCAGCAGTTTAGGGAGGGCCCAGAGTGGCTACACCTTC	CASSLGRAQSGYTF
TRBV6-5	TRBJ2-5	TRBD2	-	TGTGCCAGCAGTTTCCTGACTAGCGGGGGGACCCAGTACTTC	CASSFLTSGGTQYF
TRBV10-1	TRBJ2-1	TRBD2	-	TGCGCCAGCAGTGATAGGACTAGCGGGAGAAATGAGCAGTTCTTC	CASSDRTSGRNEQFF
TRBV18	TRBJ1-4	TRBD1	-	TGTGCCAGCTCACCGACAGGGAAGGAAAAACTGTTTTTT	CASSPTGKEKLFF
TRBV27	TRBJ2-3	-	-	TGTGCCAGCAGTTCGCCGAGGGGGTACGGAGATACGCAGTATTTT	CASSSPRGYGDTQYF
TRBV9	TRBJ2-1	TRBD2	-	TGTGCCAGCAGCCCGCGGGGGGCCCACAATGAGCAGTTCTTC	CASSPRGAHNEQFF
TRBV5-1	TRBJ2-5	TRBD2	-	TGCGCCAGCAGCCGCTTTAGCGGGGGGGCCCAAGAGACCCAGTACTTC	CASSRFSGGAQETQYF
TRBV6-5	TRBJ1-1	-	-	TGTGCCAGCAGTTACCGAGAGCGCACTGAAGCTTTCTTT	CASSYRERTEAFF
TRBV7-2	TRBJ2-1	TRBD1	-	TGTGCCAGCACCGACAGGGGGCCTGGGATCTACAATGAGCAGTTCTTC	CASTDRGPGIYNEQFF
TRBV5-1	TRBJ2-7	TRBD2	once	TGCGCCAGCAGCCGAACTAGCGGGGGTTACGAGCAGTACTTC	CASSRTSGGYEQYF
TRBV19	TRBJ2-3	-	-	TGTGCCAGTAGTACCCCCGTGGGGGCTTTCACAGATACGCAGTATTTT	CASSTPVGAFTDTQYF
TRBV10-3	TRBJ1-1	-	-	TGTGCCATCGGAAAAGAAGGTTCCGGGGTAAATGAAGCTTTCTTT	CAIGKEGSGVNEAFF
TRBV6-1	TRBJ1-1	TRBD1	-	TGTGCCAGCAGCGACAGGGGGCGGACTGAAGCTTTCTTT	CASSDRGRTEAFF
TRBV2	TRBJ2-7	-	-	TGTGCCAGCAGTAGGACACCTCCCGAGCAGTACTTC	CASSRTPPEQYF
TRBV14	TRBJ2-7	TRBD1	-	TGTGCCAGCAGCCACTCGAACAGGGGCGAGCAGTACTTC	CASSHSNRGEQYF
TRBV6-6	TRBJ2-3	TRBD2	-	TGTGCCAGCAGCACCGTTATGGGGGGGACAGATACGCAGTATTTT	CASSTVMGGTDTQYF
TRBV5-1	TRBJ2-3	-	-	TGCGCCAGCAGCCCGCCGGGGGATACGCAGTATTTT	CASSPPGDTQYF
TRBV5-1	TRBJ1-1	-	few	TGCGCCAGCAGCTTGCCCGGACAGATCACTGAAGCTTTCTTT	CASSLPGQITEAFF
TRBV5-1	TRBJ2-2	-	-	TGCGCCAGCAGCGAGCTAGGGAGTAAGAACACCGGGGAGCTGTTTTTT	CASSELGSKNTGELFF
TRBV18	TRBJ1-1	TRBD1	-	TGTGCCAGCTCACCACCAGTTTCAGGGGGCGGAACTGAAGCTTTCTTT	CASSPPVSGGGTEAFF
TRBV2	TRBJ1-5	-	-	TGTGCCAGCAGTGTTCAGGGTGGACAGCCCCAGCATTTT	CASSVQGGQPQHF
TRBV7-9	TRBJ2-1	TRBD2	-	TGTGCCAGCAGACCCTTACTAGCGGGAGGGCGGAATGAGCAGTTCTTC	CASRPLLAGGRNEQFF
TRBV30	TRBJ1-6	-	few	TGTGCCTGGAGCGCCACAGTCGGTAATTCACCCCTCCACTTT	CAWSATVGNSPLHF
TRBV11-1	TRBJ2-7	-	-	TGTGCCAGCAGCTCTCCCGGGGTCCCTGTCTTCCACGAGCAGTACTTC	CASSSPGVPVFHEQYF
TRBV6-5	TRBJ2-7	TRBD1	-	TGTGCCAGCAGCCCGGACAGGGTTGGCGAGCAGTACTTC	CASSPDRVGEQYF
TRBV4-2	TRBJ1-5	-	-	TGTGCCAGCAGCCAAGGGCAAGGACTCTCGGGGCCCCAGCATTTT	CASSQGQGLSGPQHF
TRBV6-5	TRBJ1-1	-	-	TGTGCCAGCAACCGGCGGGGGGCAGACACTGAAGCTTTCTTT	CASNRRGADTEAFF